What follows are 10 T cell receptor beta chains derived from one specimen sequenced in a study of T cells in Graves' hyperthyroidism and ophthalmopathy. Amplified TCR beta CDR3 regions came from RNA transcripts. Carried out on the TCR CDR3, a first-round RT-PCR used the HTBI primer set. MiXCR, run by TCRdb on the multiplex PCR reads, gives a single entry per CDR3 protein. The top ten hold around 23% of the sample, which has about 350,000 distinct CDR3 sequences, about 15% seen once. The sequenced material came from blood. These receptors were obtained from a woman aged 25 to 39 with Graves' hyperthyroidism.

A few counts support this clonotype. The rearrangement joins TRBV6-1 to TRBJ2-1; D ambiguous. The CDR3 spans 14 residues. CDR1 and CDR2 (germline): MNHNS, SASEGT. Trimming pared 3 bases from V and 0 bases from J, leaving 6 bases between. CDR3 in amino acids: CASSDSRSYNEQFF. The CDR3 nucleotides are TGTGCCAGCAGTGACAGCCGCTCCTACAATGAGCAGTTCTTC.

This chain connects TRBV12-5 to TRBJ2-1; D might be TRBD2 (5 bases). CDR1 is LGHNT and CDR2 is FRNRAP in the germline V gene. The CDR3 is made up of 11 amino acids. V lost 7 bases, J lost 8 bases, and 9 bases lay in between. This chain's CDR3 is CASARGYEQFF. The CDR3 region has the DNA TGTGCTAGTGCTAGAGGGTATGAGCAGTTCTTC.

The gene calls are TRBV29-1 and TRBJ1-2; TRBD1 is a possible D gene (6 bases). The V gene's germline CDR1 is SQVTM and CDR2 ANQGSEA. The V gene lost 6 bases and the J gene lost 6 bases, with 8 bases spanning the gap. The CDR3 sequence is 10 residues long. DNA for the CDR3: TGCAGCGTCAGGGGTGATGGCTACACCTTC. Translated, it gives CSVRGDGYTF.

In this sample, this clonotype turned up many times. The V and J genes are TRBV28 and TRBJ1-1; D gene uncertain. The length of the CDR3 is 12 residues. Per the germline V gene, CDR1 is MDHEN and CDR2 is SYDVKM. Between the trimmed V and J ends, which lost 6 bases and 1 base, there was a span of 6 bases. CDR3 sequence (DNA): TGTGCCAGCAGCTGGGCGAACACTGAAGCTTTCTTT. Protein sequence: CASSWANTEAFF.

The genes are TRBV5-1 and TRBJ1-4; D not certain. Germline loops: CDR1 SGHRS, CDR2 YFSETQ. Trimming pared 0 bases from V and 0 bases from J, leaving 3 bases between. The CDR3 runs 14 residues. The CDR3 sequence is CASSLGTTNEKLFF. The CDR3 DNA follows: TGCGCCAGCAGCTTGGGTACAACTAATGAAAAACTGTTTTTT.

The V and J genes are TRBV6-2 or TRBV6-3 and TRBJ2-7, with unresolved D. Trimming took off 6 bases at V and 3 bases at J, with 15 bases between the two ends. This CDR3 is built from 14 residues. Germline CDR1 reads MNHEY; CDR2 reads SVGEGT. CDR3 in DNA: TGTGCCAGCAGCCAGAGAAGGATGGGCTACGAGCAGTACTTC. Its translation: CASSQRRMGYEQYF.

V usage is TRBV10-3 and J usage is TRBJ2-7, with D tentatively TRBD1 (5 bases). V was pared by 10 bases and J by 5 bases, with 12 bases between. The CDR3 consists of 11 residues. Germline CDR1 reads ENHRY; CDR2 reads SYGVKD. The CDR3 here is CATLQGHEQYF. DNA of the CDR3: TGTGCCACACTGCAGGGCCACGAGCAGTACTTC.

This clonotype was recorded many times. The chain combines TRBV7-2 with TRBJ2-7; unclear D gene. V was clipped by 5 bases and J by 6 bases, with 8 bases between them. The CDR3 has 11 residues. CDR1 SGHTA and CDR2 FQGNSA come from the germline V gene. Written as DNA, the CDR3 is TGTGCCAGCAGCGTTAAATCCGAGCAGTACTTC. Translating gives CASSVKSEQYF.

This sequence joins TRBV7-8 and TRBJ2-4, with 9 bases fitting TRBD2. The CDR3 sequence is 12 residues long. Germline-derived CDR1 and CDR2 are SGHVS and FQNEAQ. V lost 7 bases to trimming and J lost 9 bases; unmatched junction nucleotides: 4. CDR3 residues: CASTGREGIQYF. The CDR3 nucleotides read TGTGCCAGCACGGGGCGGGAGGGCATTCAGTACTTC. The whole variable domain, remainder taken from reference TRBV7-8 and TRBJ2-4, is GAGVSQSPRYKVAKRGQDVALRCDPISGHVSLFWYQQALGQGPEFLTYFQNEAQLDKSGLPSDRFFAERPEGSVSTLKIQRTQQEDSAVYLCASTGREGIQYFGAGTRLSVL.

This clonotype was counted at least ten times. The J gene is TRBJ1-6, the V gene TRBV3-1, with D uncertain. V shed 1 base and J shed 8 bases, with 6 bases lying between them. This CDR3 comprises 13 residues. Germline loops: CDR1 LGHDT, CDR2 YNNKEL (reference sequence). The CDR3 loop reads CASSQGTDSPLHF. CDR3 nucleotides: TGTGCCAGCAGCCAAGGGACCGATTCACCCCTCCACTTT.